This T cell receptor (beta chain) was recorded in a study of Graves' ophthalmopathy and Graves' hyperthyroidism. General observations from the study: Progression of ophthalmopathy was predicted by the model with about 68% sensitivity and just over 72% specificity.

If patients had other autoimmune diseases, uncontrolled infections, pregnancy or lactation, they were excluded. A remark on this clonotype: Its antigen is not known.

Between the trimmed V and J ends, which lost 1 base and 4 bases, there was a span of 19 bases. This CDR3 is 17 amino acids long. Amplification from RNA transcripts yielded the TCR beta CDR3 regions. HTBI-primed first-round RT-PCR preceded second-round multiplex PCR. TCRdb reprocessed the multiplex PCR reads with MiXCR, giving one entry per CDR3 protein. Of 400,000 or so distinct CDR3 sequences in the sample, about 18% were seen once. This TCR was sampled from an adult woman with stable Graves' hyperthyroidism. The sample comprised peripheral blood. The chain is built from TRBV12-3 or TRBV12-4 and TRBJ1-1; no definite D call. Here the CDR3 reads CASSLVLGGLWITEAFF. CDR3 in DNA: TGTGCCAGCAGTTTAGTCCTGGGTGGGCTGTGGATCACTGAAGCTTTCTTT.